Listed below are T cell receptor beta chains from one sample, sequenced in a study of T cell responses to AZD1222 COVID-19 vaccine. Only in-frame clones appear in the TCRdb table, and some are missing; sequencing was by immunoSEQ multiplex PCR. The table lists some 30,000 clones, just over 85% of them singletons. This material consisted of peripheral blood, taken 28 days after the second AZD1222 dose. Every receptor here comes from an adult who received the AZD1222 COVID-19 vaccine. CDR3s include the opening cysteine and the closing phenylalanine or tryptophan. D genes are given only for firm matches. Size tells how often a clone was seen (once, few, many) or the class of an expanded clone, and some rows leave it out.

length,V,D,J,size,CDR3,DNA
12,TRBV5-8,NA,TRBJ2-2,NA,CASSLYTGELFF,TGTGCCAGCAGCTTGTATACAGGGGAGCTGTTTTTT
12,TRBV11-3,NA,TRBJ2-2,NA,CASSLGPGELFF,TGTGCCAGCAGCCTGGGGCCCGGGGAGCTGTTTTTT
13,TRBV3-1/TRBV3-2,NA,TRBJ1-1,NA,CASSRRQNTEAFF,TGTGCCAGCAGCCGCCGACAGAACACTGAAGCTTTCTTT
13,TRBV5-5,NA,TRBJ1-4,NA,CASSLDSNEKLFF,TGTGCCAGCAGCTTGGACAGTAATGAAAAACTGTTTTTT
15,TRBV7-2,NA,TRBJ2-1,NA,CASSPGAQTYNEQFF,TGTGCCAGCAGCCCAGGCGCTCAGACGTACAATGAGCAGTTCTTC
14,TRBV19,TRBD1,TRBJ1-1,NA,CASRTQGARTEAFF,TGTGCCAGTAGGACGCAGGGGGCGCGAACTGAAGCTTTCTTT
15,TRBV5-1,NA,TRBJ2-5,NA,CASSLKGLDQETQYF,TGCGCCAGCAGCTTGAAGGGGCTAGATCAAGAGACCCAGTACTTC
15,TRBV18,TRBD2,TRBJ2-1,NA,CASSPLGLAGNEQFF,TGTGCCAGCTCACCATTGGGACTAGCAGGCAATGAGCAGTTCTTC
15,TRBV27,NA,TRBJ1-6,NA,CASRSLAAGYSPLHF,TGTGCCAGCAGGTCGCTGGCGGCAGGGTATTCACCCCTCCACTTT
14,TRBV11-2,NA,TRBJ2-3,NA,CASSARDRGDTQYF,TGTGCCAGCAGCGCGCGGGACCGAGGGGATACGCAGTATTTT
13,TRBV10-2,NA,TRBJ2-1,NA,CASSSLGSNEQFF,TGCGCCAGCAGTTCTCTGGGGTCGAATGAGCAGTTCTTC
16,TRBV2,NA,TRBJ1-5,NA,CASSLQGGGSNQPQHF,TGTGCCAGCAGTCTACAGGGTGGAGGAAGCAATCAGCCCCAGCATTTT
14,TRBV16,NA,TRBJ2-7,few,CASSPQAQGHEQYF,TGTGCCAGCAGCCCCCAGGCACAGGGACACGAGCAGTACTTC
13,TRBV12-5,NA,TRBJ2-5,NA,CASGRDEQETQYF,TGTGCTAGTGGAAGGGACGAACAAGAGACCCAGTACTTC
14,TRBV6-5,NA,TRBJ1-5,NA,CASSQRPAGQPQHF,TGTGCCAGCAGCCAACGACCGGCCGGCCAGCCCCAGCATTTT
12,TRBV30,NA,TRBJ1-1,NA,CACWGGRTEAFF,TGTGCCTGCTGGGGGGGGCGGACTGAAGCTTTCTTT
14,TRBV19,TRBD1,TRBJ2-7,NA,CASSTRDRAYEQYF,TGTGCCAGTAGTACAAGGGACAGGGCCTACGAGCAGTACTTC
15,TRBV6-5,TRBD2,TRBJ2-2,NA,CASNRLAGVTGELFF,TGTGCCAGCAATCGGCTAGCGGGAGTCACCGGGGAGCTGTTTTTT
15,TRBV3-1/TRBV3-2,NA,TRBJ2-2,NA,CASSQVGGGTGELFF,TGTGCCAGCAGCCAAGTGGGAGGGGGCACCGGGGAGCTGTTTTTT
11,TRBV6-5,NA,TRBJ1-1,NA,CASSRHTEAFF,TGTGCCAGCAGCAGGCACACTGAAGCTTTCTTT
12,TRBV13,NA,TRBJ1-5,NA,CASGVVGQPQHF,TGTGCCAGCGGGGTTGTTGGGCAGCCCCAGCATTTT
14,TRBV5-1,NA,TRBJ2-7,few,CASSSGPLSYEQYF,TGCGCCAGCAGCTCGGGTCCCCTCTCCTACGAGCAGTACTTC
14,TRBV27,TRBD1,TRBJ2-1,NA,CASSLRQGYNEQFF,TGTGCCAGCAGTTTAAGACAGGGGTACAATGAGCAGTTCTTC
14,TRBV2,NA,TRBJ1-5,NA,CASNGVNRGQPQHF,TGTGCCAGCAACGGCGTGAATAGGGGCCAGCCCCAGCATTTT
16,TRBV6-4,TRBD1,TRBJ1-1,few,CASSDSPGTGKTEAFF,TGTGCCAGCAGTGACTCGCCCGGGACAGGGAAGACTGAAGCTTTCTTT
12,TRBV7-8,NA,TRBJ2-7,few,CASSPQPLEQYF,TGTGCCAGCAGCCCTCAGCCGTTGGAGCAGTACTTC
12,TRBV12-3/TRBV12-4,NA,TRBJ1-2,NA,CASSVLNYGYTF,TGTGCCAGCTCGGTCTTAAACTATGGCTACACCTTC
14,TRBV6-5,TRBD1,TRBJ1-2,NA,CASRPTDRGYGYTF,TGTGCCAGCAGACCCACGGACAGGGGGTATGGCTACACCTTC
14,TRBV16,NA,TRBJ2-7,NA,CASRRGSGPYEQYF,TGTGCCAGCAGACGAGGTTCAGGACCCTACGAGCAGTACTTC
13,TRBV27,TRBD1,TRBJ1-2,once,CASRPTGFYGYTF,TGTGCCAGCAGGCCGACAGGGTTCTATGGCTACACCTTC
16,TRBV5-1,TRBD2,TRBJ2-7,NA,CASSLFSSGRSYEQYF,TGCGCCAGCAGCTTGTTTTCTAGCGGAAGGTCCTACGAGCAGTACTTC
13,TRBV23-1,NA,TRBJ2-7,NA,CASSHLAEYEQYF,TGCGCCAGCAGTCATCTCGCGGAGTACGAGCAGTACTTC
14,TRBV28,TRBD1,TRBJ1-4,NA,CASRSGTGVEKLFF,TGTGCCAGCAGATCCGGGACAGGGGTCGAAAAACTGTTTTTT
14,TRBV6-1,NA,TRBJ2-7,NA,CASSEVIGSHEQYF,TGTGCCAGCAGTGAAGTTATAGGGAGCCACGAGCAGTACTTC
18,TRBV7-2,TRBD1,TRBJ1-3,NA,CASSLRGQGKGAGNTIYF,TGTGCCAGCAGCTTACGGGGACAGGGGAAGGGCGCTGGAAACACCATATATTTT
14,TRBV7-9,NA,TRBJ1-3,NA,CAVEAAVSGNTIYF,TGTGCCGTAGAAGCAGCGGTCTCTGGAAACACCATATATTTT
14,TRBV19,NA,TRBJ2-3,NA,CASKPGRNTDTQYF,TGTGCCAGTAAGCCGGGACGGAACACAGATACGCAGTATTTT
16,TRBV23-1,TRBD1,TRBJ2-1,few,CASSITGGSSYNEQFF,TGCGCCAGCAGTATAACAGGGGGAAGCTCCTACAATGAGCAGTTCTTC
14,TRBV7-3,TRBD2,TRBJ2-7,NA,CASSSAGGPYEQYF,TGTGCCAGCAGCTCGGCGGGAGGGCCCTACGAGCAGTACTTC
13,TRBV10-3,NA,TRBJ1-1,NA,CAISRDNPTEAFF,TGTGCCATCAGTAGGGACAACCCCACTGAAGCTTTCTTT
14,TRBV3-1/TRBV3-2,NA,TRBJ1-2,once,CASSQEWGSYGYTF,TGTGCCAGCAGCCAAGAGTGGGGCAGCTATGGCTACACCTTC